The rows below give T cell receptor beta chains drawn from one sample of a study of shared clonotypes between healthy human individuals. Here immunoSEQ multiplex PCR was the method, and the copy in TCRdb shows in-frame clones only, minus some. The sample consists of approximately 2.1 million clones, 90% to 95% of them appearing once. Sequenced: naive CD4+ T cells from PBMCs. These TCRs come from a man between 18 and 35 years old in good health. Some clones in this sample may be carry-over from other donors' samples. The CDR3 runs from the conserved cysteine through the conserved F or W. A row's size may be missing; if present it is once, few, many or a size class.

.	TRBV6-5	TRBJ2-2	CASSYDWGSTGELFF
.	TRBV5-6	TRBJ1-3	CASSLVEDRVFGNTIYF
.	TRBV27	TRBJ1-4	CASSPRDRGNEKLFF
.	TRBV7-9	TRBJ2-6	CASSRYGGQGIPGANVLTF
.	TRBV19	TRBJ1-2	CASSIRGTGQVVGYTF
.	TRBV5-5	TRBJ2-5	CASSPTVSRVETQYF
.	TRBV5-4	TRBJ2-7	CASSYHIGTGREQYF
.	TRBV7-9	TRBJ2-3	CASSQGLAGADTQYF
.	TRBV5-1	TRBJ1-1	CASSLSSWGKAFF
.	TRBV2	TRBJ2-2	CASSPPVGSNTGELFF
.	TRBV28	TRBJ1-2	CASSLSGLGNYGYTF
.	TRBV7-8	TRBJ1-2	CASSLVQGENYGYTF
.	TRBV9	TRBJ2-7	CASSVDDSGGYLDEQYF
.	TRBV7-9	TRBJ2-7	CASSSLQRQWAYEQYF
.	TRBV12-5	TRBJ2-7	CASGRGDAGEQYF
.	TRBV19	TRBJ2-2	CASSTDRARTGELFF
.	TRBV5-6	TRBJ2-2	CASSYRVNTGELFF
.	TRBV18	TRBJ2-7	CASSPISPYEQYF
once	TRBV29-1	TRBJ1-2	CSVEDDASIYGYTF
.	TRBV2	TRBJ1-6	CASRRLFRNRGYNSPLHF
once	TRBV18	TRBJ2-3	CASSPAQTDTQYF
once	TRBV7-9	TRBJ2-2	CASSAGGGGPGELFF
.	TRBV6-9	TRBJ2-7	CASSLLDRGRLHEQYF
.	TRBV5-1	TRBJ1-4	CASSFLAAGANEKLFF